These 27 T cell receptor beta chains came from one sample sequenced in a study of T cell responses to AZD1222 COVID-19 vaccine. TCRdb keeps only in-frame clones here, not all; method: immunoSEQ multiplex PCR. The sample has some 150,000 clones; 89% are singletons. The specimen was peripheral blood, collected on day 0 of AZD1222 vaccination. Receptor source: an adult in good health.

The V gene is TRBV20-1, the J gene TRBJ2-1; D tentatively reads TRBD1 or TRBD2 (6 bases each). The V end lost 3 bases, the J end lost 5 bases, and 14 bases lay between the germline ends. This CDR3 is built from 14 residues. The germline V gene encodes CDR1 DFQATT and CDR2 SNEGSKA (reference sequence). The CDR3 coding sequence is TGCAGTGCTAGTACAGGGAGGTCGGACAATGAGCAGTTCTTC. Translated, it gives CSASTGRSDNEQFF.

This clone was observed a handful of times. V gene TRBV5-6 combines with J gene TRBJ1-2, with 7 bases lining up with TRBD1. J lost 7 bases, V lost 3 bases, and 6 bases had no gene match. CDR3 length: 13 amino acids. Germline CDR1 and CDR2: SGHDT and YYEEEE. In nucleotides, the CDR3 is TGTGCCAGCAGCTACGACAGGGAGGGTGGCTACACCTTC. Translating gives CASSYDREGGYTF.

CDR3 residues: CASSCPAGANYGYTF. The DNA of the CDR3 is TGTGCCAGCAGCTGCCCGGCAGGGGCTAACTATGGCTACACCTTC. The chain combines TRBV12-1 with TRBJ1-2; the D call of TRBD1 is as the table states it, not checked on the DNA. TRBV12-1 is annotated as a pseudogene. The CDR3 has 15 residues.

The J gene is TRBJ1-1, the V gene TRBV5-1, with D possibly TRBD1 on 5 matching bases. Trimming cost V 5 bases and J 0 bases, with 11 bases left between them. In germline, CDR1 is SGHRS, CDR2 YFSETQ. This CDR3 spans 14 amino acids. The CDR3 DNA reads TGCGCCAGCAGAATCGGGACGGTGAACACTGAAGCTTTCTTT. It is translated as CASRIGTVNTEAFF.

The J gene is TRBJ1-6, the V gene TRBV6-5; possibly TRBD1 for D (6 bases). Trimming took off 7 bases at V and 6 bases at J, with 16 bases between the two ends. This CDR3 contains 15 residues. Per germline, CDR1 MNHEY and CDR2 SVGAGI. CDR3: CASTKRAGANSPLHF. For the CDR3, the DNA is TGTGCCAGCACTAAACGGGCAGGGGCTAATTCACCCCTCCACTTT.

A word on this clone: Other DNA sequences in the same sample also yield this CDR3. This chain connects TRBV27 to TRBJ1-1, with D hard to call. The germline V gene has CDR1 MNHEY and CDR2 SMNVEV (reference sequence). Trimming shortened V by 6 bases and J by 0 bases, and 2 bases separated the two germline ends. This CDR3 has 11 residues. CDR3 coding DNA: TGTGCCAGCAGAGTGAACACTGAAGCTTTCTTT. Translating gives CASRVNTEAFF.

About this clone: Relative to the germline gene, one junction end is altered; a read error may explain this. This chain links TRBV27 with TRBJ1-2; no definite D call. There are 12 residues in the CDR3. The germline V gene encodes CDR1 MNHEY and CDR2 SMNVEV (reference sequence). As DNA, the CDR3 is TGTGCCAGCAGTTTAGTGAGTGGTCCGCCTTTTTTC. Protein: CASSLVSGPPFF.

The rearrangement joins TRBV18 to TRBJ2-7; 7 bases map to TRBD1. The CDR3 is 16 amino acids. Germline CDR1 is KGHSH and CDR2 is LQKENI. Losses at the gene ends were 2 bases for V and 6 bases for J; bases not matched to a gene: 13. CDR3 in amino acids: CASSPTAPGGSGEQYF. CDR3 in DNA: TGTGCCAGCTCACCAACGGCCCCAGGGGGATCAGGCGAGCAGTACTTC. Complete variable domain (other parts from reference TRBV18 and TRBJ2-7): NAGVMQNPRHLVRRRGQEARLRCSPMKGHSHVYWYRQLPEEGLKFMVYLQKENIIDESGMPKERFSAEFPKEGPSILRIQQVVRGDSAAYFCASSPTAPGGSGEQYFGPGTRLTVT.

The rearrangement joins TRBV14 to TRBJ2-3; tentative D call: TRBD2 (5 bases). Trimming left V 0 bases short and J 10 bases short, with 23 bases between. The CDR3 runs 17 residues. The germline CDR1 and CDR2 sequences are SGHDN and FVKESK. This chain's CDR3 is CASSQEGNGITGLAQYF. CDR3 DNA sequence: TGTGCCAGCAGCCAAGAAGGGAACGGGATCACGGGTCTAGCGCAGTATTTT.

The CDR3 DNA follows: TGTGCCAGCAGCCAAAGGGACAGGCATTACGAGCAGTACTTC. It encodes CASSQRDRHYEQYF. J is TRBJ2-7 and V is TRBV4-2, with 8 nucleotides matching TRBD1. Losses at the gene ends were 2 bases for V and 4 bases for J; bases not matched to a gene: 4. Germline V gene data show CDR1 as LGHNA and CDR2 as YNFKEQ. The CDR3 sequence is 14 residues long.

This clone was picked up one time. V usage is TRBV6-6 and J usage is TRBJ2-2; 8 positions agree with TRBD2. The germline gives CDR1 MNHNY, CDR2 SVGAGI (reference sequence). The length of the CDR3 is 15 residues. V was clipped by 0 bases and J by 6 bases; unmatched bases: 3. The CDR3 bases are TGTGCCAGCAGTTACTCCGGGCGGGGGGCCGGGGAGCTGTTTTTT. Encoded protein: CASSYSGRGAGELFF.

The chain links TRBV5-4 to TRBJ1-2; TRBD1 matches 7 bases. Germline V gene data show CDR1 as SGHNT and CDR2 as YYREEE (reference sequence). The junction had 14 bases not matched to a gene; V was cut back by 5 bases and J by 7 bases. The CDR3 consists of 15 residues. The CDR3 here is CASSYQTGKLGGYTF. CDR3 in DNA: TGTGCCAGCAGTTATCAGACAGGGAAGCTGGGTGGCTACACCTTC.

V is TRBV6-5 and J is TRBJ2-7; D is ambiguous. This CDR3 has 13 amino acids. Trimming left V 7 bases short and J 5 bases short, with 15 bases between. Germline values: CDR1 MNHEY, CDR2 SVGAGI. CDR3 coding DNA: TGTGCCAGCAAATTCTCGGGCGGAGACGAGCAGTACTTC. It translates to CASKFSGGDEQYF.

This rearrangement joins TRBV14 to TRBJ1-1; 8 bases agree with TRBD1. Unmatched junction bases numbered 17, after V lost 4 bases and J lost 10 bases. In germline, CDR1 is SGHDN, CDR2 FVKESK. The CDR3 is 16 amino acids. The CDR3 sequence is CASSPFISGTGRGAFF. In DNA, the CDR3 is TGTGCCAGCAGCCCCTTTATTTCCGGGACAGGAAGAGGAGCTTTCTTT.

This chain connects TRBV28 to TRBJ1-2; TRBD1 aligns across 12 bases. Trimming removed 6 bases from V and 8 bases from J; junction bases left unmatched: 13. The length of the CDR3 is 16 residues. Germline V lookup: CDR1 MDHEN, CDR2 SYDVKM. CDR3 sequence reads: CASRRSGTGGPRGYTF. The CDR3 DNA reads TGTGCCAGCAGGCGATCCGGGACAGGGGGCCCTAGGGGCTACACCTTC.

The chain has TRBV7-8 and TRBJ2-1; D not certain. This CDR3 contains 16 residues. Trimming stripped 1 base from V and 0 bases from J, with 10 bases between. Germline CDR1 reads SGHVS; CDR2 reads FQNEAQ. The CDR3 sequence is CASSLGGTISYNEQFF. The CDR3 bases are TGTGCCAGCAGCTTAGGCGGCACTATCTCCTACAATGAGCAGTTCTTC.

The J gene is TRBJ1-5, the V gene TRBV2, with a tentative D call TRBD1 (5 bases). Germline CDR1 is SNHLY and CDR2 is FYNNEI. Trimming removed 4 bases from V and 1 base from J, with 17 bases in between. The CDR3 loop spans 17 amino acids. The CDR3 region is CASSVGGGTGSNQPQHF. The CDR3 nucleotides read TGTGCCAGCAGTGTTGGTGGGGGGACCGGGAGCAATCAGCCCCAGCATTTT.

The chain joins TRBV3-1 (or the pseudogene TRBV3-2) to TRBJ2-7; 11 nucleotides match TRBD2. V was pared by 4 bases and J by 1 base, with 3 bases of the junction left unmatched. From germline, CDR1 is LGHDT and CDR2 YNNKEL (reference sequence). The CDR3 runs to 15 residues. The CDR3 here is CASSLRLAGSYEQYF. The DNA of the CDR3 is TGTGCCAGCAGCCTTCGACTAGCGGGGTCCTACGAGCAGTACTTC.

The rearrangement uses TRBV7-2 and TRBJ2-5, with TRBD2 identical over 8 bases. Germline assignment: CDR1 SGHTA and CDR2 FQGNSA. J lost 4 bases, V lost 0 bases, and 10 bases had no gene match. The CDR3 contains 17 residues. The chain's CDR3 is CASSLAWTSRFGETQYF. CDR3 sequence (DNA): TGTGCCAGCAGCTTAGCTTGGACTAGCCGGTTCGGAGAGACCCAGTACTTC.

The chain joins TRBV7-2 to TRBJ2-5; a possible D gene is TRBD1 (6 bases). The V gene's germline CDR1 is SGHTA and CDR2 FQGNSA. The germline V and J ends were trimmed by 2 bases and 5 bases, with 15 bases remaining between them. The CDR3 contains 15 residues. The CDR3 loop is CASSLSQGSFETQYF. For the CDR3, the DNA is TGTGCCAGCAGCTTAAGTCAGGGGTCGTTTGAGACCCAGTACTTC.

The V and J genes are TRBV27 and TRBJ1-2; 12 bases are a match to TRBD1. The CDR3 has 19 amino acids. V shed 5 bases and J 10 bases; nucleotides not matched to a gene: 23. From germline, CDR1 is MNHEY and CDR2 SMNVEV (reference sequence). For the CDR3, the DNA is TGTGCCAGCAGTCCTTTGGGACAGGGGGCGAAGGATTCCCCTAGTGACTACACCTTC. Translating it yields CASSPLGQGAKDSPSDYTF.

The rearrangement links TRBV19 to TRBJ2-3; weak D call: TRBD2 (7 bases). The CDR3 is 16 residues long. Germline values: CDR1 LNHDA, CDR2 SQIVND (reference sequence). The V end was cut by 9 bases, the J end by 3 bases, with 22 bases between. In DNA form, the CDR3 reads TGTGCCAGCTCACGCGGGGGCCTCGGGGGGACAGATACGCAGTATTTT. Translated, it gives CASSRGGLGGTDTQYF.

The chain uses TRBV27 and TRBJ2-5, with 9 positions matching TRBD1. Germline values: CDR1 MNHEY, CDR2 SMNVEV (reference sequence). The CDR3 consists of 13 residues. Trimming took 4 bases from V and 5 from J; bases not matched to a gene: 2. CDR3 DNA: TGTGCCAGCAGTTCGGACAGGGGTGAGACCCAGTACTTC. This encodes CASSSDRGETQYF.

This clone was detected only once. This chain connects TRBV28 to TRBJ1-2; no clear D. The V end lost 5 bases, the J end lost 2 bases, and 18 bases lay between the germline ends. This CDR3 comprises 16 residues. CDR1 and CDR2 from the germline V gene are MDHEN and SYDVKM. The CDR3 here is CASSPDLGNGNYGYTF. The CDR3 bases are TGTGCCAGCAGTCCCGATCTTGGAAATGGGAACTATGGCTACACCTTC.

CDR3 nucleotide sequence: TGTGCCAGCAGCGTGATGGGGGGGGGCCCCTCCTACGAGCAGTACTTC. It encodes CASSVMGGGPSYEQYF. V usage is TRBV11-2 and J usage is TRBJ2-7, with a tentative D call TRBD2 (7 bases). V was pared by 5 bases and J by 0 bases, with 17 bases between. Germline-derived CDR1 and CDR2 are SGHAT and FQNNGV. This CDR3 has 16 residues.

This clone was counted ten times or more. The rearrangement joins TRBV27 to TRBJ1-5; D gene unclear. Trimming took off 1 base at V and 1 base at J, with 14 bases between the two ends. Germline CDR1 MNHEY, CDR2 SMNVEV (reference sequence). The CDR3 runs 17 residues. CDR3 residues: CASSLYSSTTSNQPQHF. The CDR3 DNA is TGTGCCAGCAGTTTATACTCGTCGACTACGAGCAATCAGCCCCAGCATTTT.

V and J are TRBV6-2 or TRBV6-3 and TRBJ1-2; D uncertain. This CDR3 region has 14 residues. Looked up from germline, CDR1 is MNHEY and CDR2 is SVGEGT. V lost 5 bases to trimming and J lost 10 bases, with 20 bases between them. The DNA for the CDR3 is TGTGCCAGCAGTACCCGGCGAGGGCCAGCCCTCTACACCTTC. Translated, it gives CASSTRRGPALYTF.